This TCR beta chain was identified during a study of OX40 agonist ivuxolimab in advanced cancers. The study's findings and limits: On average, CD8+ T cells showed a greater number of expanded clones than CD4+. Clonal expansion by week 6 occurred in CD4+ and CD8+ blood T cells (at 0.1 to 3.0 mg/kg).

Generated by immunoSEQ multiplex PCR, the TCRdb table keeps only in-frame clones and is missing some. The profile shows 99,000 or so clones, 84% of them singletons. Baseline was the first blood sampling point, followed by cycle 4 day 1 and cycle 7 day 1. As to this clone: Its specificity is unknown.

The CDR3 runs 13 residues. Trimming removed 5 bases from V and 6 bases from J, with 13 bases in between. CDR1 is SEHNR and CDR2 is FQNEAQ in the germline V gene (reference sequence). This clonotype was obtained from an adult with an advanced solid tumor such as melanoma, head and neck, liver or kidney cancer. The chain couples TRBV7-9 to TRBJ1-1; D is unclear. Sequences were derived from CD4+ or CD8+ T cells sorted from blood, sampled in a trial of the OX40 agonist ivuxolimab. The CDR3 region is CASSPTEWSEAFF. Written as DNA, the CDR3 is TGTGCCAGCAGCCCTACCGAATGGTCTGAAGCTTTCTTT.